Sequencing of this TCR beta chain was carried out in a study of T cell repertoires in cytomegalovirus infection. Overall study: Matching HLA type, along with CMV infection, was indicated by public TCR beta signatures.

MiXCR, applied by TCRdb to the reads, yields one record per CDR3 protein. The repertoire holds 100,000 or so distinct CDR3 sequences, with 23% as singletons. The table lists this clonotype with a few counts. The antigen remains unidentified. Study observations and caveats: Dominant in the ex vivo response were TCR beta clonotypes restricted by HLA-C and specific for CMV.

Specimen: CD8+ T cells from PBMCs. The sequence came from a human donor in good health (CMV status not recorded). Some clones in this sample may be carry-over from other donors' samples.

The CDR3, as DNA: TGTGCCAGCAGTTTAGCGACCGGGACAGGGAAAGAGACCCAGTACTTC. This sequence encodes CASSLATGTGKETQYF. The rearrangement links TRBV27 to TRBJ2-5; TRBD1 matches 9 bases. Germline V gives CDR1 MNHEY, CDR2 SMNVEV (reference sequence). The CDR3 covers 16 residues. V lost 2 bases to trimming and J lost 3 bases; unmatched junction nucleotides: 7.